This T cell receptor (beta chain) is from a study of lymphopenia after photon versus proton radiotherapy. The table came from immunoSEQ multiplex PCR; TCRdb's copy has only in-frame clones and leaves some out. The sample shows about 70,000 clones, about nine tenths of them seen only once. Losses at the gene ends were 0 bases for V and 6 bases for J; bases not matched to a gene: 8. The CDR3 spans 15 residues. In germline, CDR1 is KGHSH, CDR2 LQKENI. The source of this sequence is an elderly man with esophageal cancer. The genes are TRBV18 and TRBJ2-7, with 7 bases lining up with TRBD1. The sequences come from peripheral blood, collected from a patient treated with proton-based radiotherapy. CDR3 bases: TGTGCCAGCTCACCACCGGCAGGGGGAACCCCCGAGCAGTACTTC. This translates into CASSPPAGGTPEQYF.